A selection of T cell receptor beta chains follows, all from one sample in a study of blood T cells in healthy people across ages. TCRdb re-analysed the 5' RACE reads in MiXCR, keeping a single row per CDR3 protein. The data show roughly 800,000 distinct CDR3 sequences, with 58% seen just once and approximately 21% held by the top ten. The specimen sequenced was blood. The receptor source for this set is a man aged 25-40 years in good health. Each CDR3 is given without its conserved first and last residue. D genes are given only for firm matches.

cdr3_aa,v_call,d_call,j_call
ASSFPSGDGSYEQY,TRBV28,TRBD2,TRBJ2-7
ASNWGAGSYEQY,TRBV5-1,TRBD2,TRBJ2-7
ASFRGRGAF,TRBV5-8,NA,TRBJ1-1
ASSPREWNTEAF,TRBV12-3/TRBV12-4,NA,TRBJ1-1
ASSGGPIYGNEQF,TRBV2,NA,TRBJ2-1
AWSVRVRGEQF,TRBV30,NA,TRBJ2-1
SARTVREVDTQY,TRBV20-1,NA,TRBJ2-3
ASRNRGTDTQY,TRBV7-3,NA,TRBJ2-3
ASSQAQGNNEQF,TRBV4-3,NA,TRBJ2-1
ASSPGQGPGSYNEQY,TRBV5-1,TRBD1,NA
ACGVEGKFLHNEQY,TRBV21-1,NA,NA
ASSITTEAF,TRBV12-3/TRBV12-4,NA,TRBJ1-1
ASSQDSVRGNEQY,TRBV3-1,NA,TRBJ2-7
ASSFADYGYT,TRBV7-2,NA,TRBJ1-2
ASSSLGTLYQETQY,TRBV9,NA,TRBJ2-5
ASSQERLYEQY,TRBV4-3,NA,TRBJ2-7
ASSLGGRNGYT,TRBV28,NA,TRBJ1-2
SVGFGSVQF,TRBV29-1,NA,TRBJ2-1
AISQGQGQPQH,TRBV10-3,NA,TRBJ1-5
ASSQDRPGTSLRNEQF,TRBV4-2,TRBD2,TRBJ2-1
ASSVEASGYT,TRBV9,NA,TRBJ1-2
ASSQVGLAGTDTQY,TRBV3-1,NA,TRBJ2-3
ASREAIFEGTEAF,TRBV6-1,NA,TRBJ1-1
ASSIDTGGKDEQY,TRBV12-3/TRBV12-4,TRBD1,NA
ANQGETQY,TRBV7-9,NA,TRBJ2-5
SVREAEQY,TRBV29-1,NA,TRBJ2-7
ASPVKGGDVLGYEQY,TRBV7-4,NA,TRBJ2-7
ASSVEGGSYEQY,TRBV2,NA,TRBJ2-7
ASSSLDVPKPYEQY,TRBV27,NA,TRBJ2-7
ASSAWSLAGGPYYEQY,TRBV7-2,TRBD2,TRBJ2-7
ASSFLQAQY,TRBV7-2,NA,TRBJ2-3
SASPTSGTQETQY,TRBV20-1,TRBD2,TRBJ2-5
ASSPLQKTQY,TRBV12-3/TRBV12-4,NA,TRBJ2-5
ASSPTSRGNEQF,TRBV6-5,TRBD1,TRBJ2-1
SASSTRDEQY,TRBV20-1,NA,TRBJ2-7
SARAGQGQRAF,TRBV20-1,NA,TRBJ1-1
AGSQTSGAPYEQY,TRBV4-3,TRBD2,TRBJ2-7
ASSPPGYDGYT,TRBV7-8,NA,TRBJ1-2
ASSFQPAYPTSSPLH,TRBV6-5,NA,TRBJ1-6
SALKPGTGRLRREETQY,TRBV20-1,TRBD1,TRBJ2-5
ASSFRSNTDTQY,TRBV7-2,NA,TRBJ2-3
AINPGEHNEQF,TRBV10-3,NA,TRBJ2-1
ASSYFRPGQDEQY,TRBV6-2/TRBV6-3,NA,TRBJ2-7
ASSLSGAYPFGGYT,TRBV28,NA,TRBJ1-2
SAAGRLSNEQY,TRBV20-1,NA,TRBJ2-7
ASSRVRGGYNEQF,TRBV4-3,NA,TRBJ2-1
ASSGTSGNYEQY,TRBV10-2,TRBD2,TRBJ2-7
SAGPATDTQY,TRBV20-1,NA,TRBJ2-3